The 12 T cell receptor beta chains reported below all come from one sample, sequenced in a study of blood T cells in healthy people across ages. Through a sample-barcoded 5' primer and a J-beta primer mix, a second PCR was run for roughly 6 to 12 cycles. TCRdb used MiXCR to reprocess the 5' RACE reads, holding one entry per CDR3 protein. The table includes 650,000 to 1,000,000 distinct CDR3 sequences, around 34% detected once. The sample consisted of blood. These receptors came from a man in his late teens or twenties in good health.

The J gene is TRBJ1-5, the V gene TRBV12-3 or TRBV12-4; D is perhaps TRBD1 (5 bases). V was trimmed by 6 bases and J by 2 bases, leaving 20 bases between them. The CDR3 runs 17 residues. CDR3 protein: CASSAGPKGSGNQPQHF. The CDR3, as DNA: TGTGCCAGCAGCGCAGGACCCAAGGGGTCGGGCAATCAGCCCCAGCATTTT.

The DNA for the CDR3 is TGTGCCAGCAGTGCTCCCCCATCCCGGGGTTACACTGAAGCTTTCTTT. Its protein is CASSAPPSRGYTEAFF. The chain has TRBV25-1 and TRBJ1-1; D is ambiguous. The CDR3 runs 16 residues. Per germline, CDR1 MGHDK and CDR2 SYGVNS. Trimming shortened V by 4 bases and J by 3 bases, and 18 bases separated the two germline ends. The whole variable domain, filled in from reference TRBV25-1 and TRBJ1-1, reads EADIYQTPRYLVIGTGKKITLECSQTMGHDKMYWYQQDPGMELHLIHYSYGVNSTEKGDLSSESTVSRIRTEHFPLTLESARPSHTSQYLCASSAPPSRGYTEAFFGQGTRLTVV.

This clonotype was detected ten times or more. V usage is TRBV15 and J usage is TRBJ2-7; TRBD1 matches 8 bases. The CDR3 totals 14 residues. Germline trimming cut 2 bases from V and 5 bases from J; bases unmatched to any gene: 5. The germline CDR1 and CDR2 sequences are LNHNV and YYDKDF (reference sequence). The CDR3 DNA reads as TGTGCCACCAGCAGACAGGGGGCAGGACACGAGCAGTACTTC. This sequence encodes CATSRQGAGHEQYF.

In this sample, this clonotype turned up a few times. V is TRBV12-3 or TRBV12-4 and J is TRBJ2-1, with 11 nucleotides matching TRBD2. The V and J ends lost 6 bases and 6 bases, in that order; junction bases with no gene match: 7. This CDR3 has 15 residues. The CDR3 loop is CASRSGTSGPNEQFF. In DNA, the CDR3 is TGTGCCAGCAGGTCCGGGACTAGCGGCCCCAATGAGCAGTTCTTC.

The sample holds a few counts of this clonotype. For the CDR3, the DNA is TGTGCCAGCAGTTTATGGGCGGATAGACGAGAGACCCAGTACTTC. Its protein product is CASSLWADRRETQYF. The chain has TRBV12-3 or TRBV12-4 and TRBJ2-5; D unclear. CDR3 length: 15 residues. Trimming left V 2 bases short and J 4 bases short, with 14 bases between.

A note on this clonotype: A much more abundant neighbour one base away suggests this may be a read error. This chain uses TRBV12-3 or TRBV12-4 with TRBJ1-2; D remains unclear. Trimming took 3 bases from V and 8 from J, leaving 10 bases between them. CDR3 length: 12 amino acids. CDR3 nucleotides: TGTGCCAGCAGTTTGGGCCACTGGGGCTACACCTTC. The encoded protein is CASSLGHWGYTF.

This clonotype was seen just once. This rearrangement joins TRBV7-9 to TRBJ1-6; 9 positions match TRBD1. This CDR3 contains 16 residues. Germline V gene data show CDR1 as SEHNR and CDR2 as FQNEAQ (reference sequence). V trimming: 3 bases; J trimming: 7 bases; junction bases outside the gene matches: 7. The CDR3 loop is CASSLPGTGRNSPLHF. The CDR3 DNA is TGTGCCAGCAGCTTGCCTGGGACAGGGAGGAATTCACCCCTCCACTTT. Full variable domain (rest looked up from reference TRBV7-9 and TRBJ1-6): DTGVSQNPRHKITKRGQNVTFRCDPISEHNRLYWYRQTLGQGPEFLTYFQNEAQLEKSRLLSDRFSAERPKGSFSTLEIQRTEQGDSAMYLCASSLPGTGRNSPLHFGNGTRLTVT.

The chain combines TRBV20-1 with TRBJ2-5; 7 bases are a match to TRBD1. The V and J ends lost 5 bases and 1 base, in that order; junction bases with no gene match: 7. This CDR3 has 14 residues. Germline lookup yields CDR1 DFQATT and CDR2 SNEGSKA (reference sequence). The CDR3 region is CSASIWDSQETQYF. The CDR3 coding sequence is TGCAGTGCTTCAATATGGGACAGCCAAGAGACCCAGTACTTC.

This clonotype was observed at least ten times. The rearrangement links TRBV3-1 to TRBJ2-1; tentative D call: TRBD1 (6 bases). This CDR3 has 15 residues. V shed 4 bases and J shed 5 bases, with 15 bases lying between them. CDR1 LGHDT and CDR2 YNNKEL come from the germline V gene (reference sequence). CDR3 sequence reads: CASSRPGTPNNEQFF. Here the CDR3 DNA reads TGTGCCAGCAGCCGCCCCGGGACACCTAACAATGAGCAGTTCTTC.

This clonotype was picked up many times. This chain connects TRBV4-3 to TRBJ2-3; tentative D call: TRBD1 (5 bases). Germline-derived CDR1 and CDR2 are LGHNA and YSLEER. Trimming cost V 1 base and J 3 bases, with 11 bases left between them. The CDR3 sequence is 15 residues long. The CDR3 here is CASSQARKGTDTQYF. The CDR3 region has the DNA TGCGCCAGCAGCCAAGCTAGGAAGGGGACAGATACGCAGTATTTT.

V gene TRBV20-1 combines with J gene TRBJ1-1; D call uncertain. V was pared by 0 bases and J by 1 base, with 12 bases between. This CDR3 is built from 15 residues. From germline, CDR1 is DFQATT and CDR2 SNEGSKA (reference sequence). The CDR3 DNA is TGCAGTGCTAGAGAGGGTTTTGGTGGGAACACTGAAGCTTTCTTT. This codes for CSAREGFGGNTEAFF.

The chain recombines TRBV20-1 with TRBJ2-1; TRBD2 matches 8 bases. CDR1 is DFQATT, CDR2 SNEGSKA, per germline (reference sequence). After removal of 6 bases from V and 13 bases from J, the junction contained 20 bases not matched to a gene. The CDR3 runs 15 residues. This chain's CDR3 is CSALWRGVIQETQFF. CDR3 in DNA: TGCAGTGCCCTCTGGCGGGGGGTTATCCAAGAGACCCAGTTCTTC.